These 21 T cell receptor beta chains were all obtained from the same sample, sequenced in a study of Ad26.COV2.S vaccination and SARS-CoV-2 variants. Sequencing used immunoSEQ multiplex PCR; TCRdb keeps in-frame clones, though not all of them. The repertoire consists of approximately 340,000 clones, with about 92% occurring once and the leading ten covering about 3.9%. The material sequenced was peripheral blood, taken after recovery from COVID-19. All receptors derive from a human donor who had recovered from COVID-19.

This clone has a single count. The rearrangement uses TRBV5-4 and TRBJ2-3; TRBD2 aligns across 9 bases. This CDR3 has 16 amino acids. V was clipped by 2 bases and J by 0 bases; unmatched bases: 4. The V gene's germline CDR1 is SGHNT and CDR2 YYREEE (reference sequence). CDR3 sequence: CASSFLAGSSTDTQYF. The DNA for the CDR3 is TGTGCCAGCAGCTTCCTAGCGGGATCAAGCACAGATACGCAGTATTTT.

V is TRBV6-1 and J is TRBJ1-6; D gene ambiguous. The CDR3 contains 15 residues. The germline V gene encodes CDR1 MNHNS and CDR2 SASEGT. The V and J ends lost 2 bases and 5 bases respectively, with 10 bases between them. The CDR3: CASSERPLNNSPLHF. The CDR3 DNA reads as TGTGCCAGCAGTGAAAGGCCACTAAATAATTCACCCCTCCACTTT.

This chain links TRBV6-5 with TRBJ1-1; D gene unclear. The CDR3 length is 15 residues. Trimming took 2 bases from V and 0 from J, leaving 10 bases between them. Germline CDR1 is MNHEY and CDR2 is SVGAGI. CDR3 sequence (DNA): TGTGCCAGCAGTTACGAGGCGGCAGTGAACACTGAAGCTTTCTTT. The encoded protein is CASSYEAAVNTEAFF.

CDR3 sequence reads: CASSFSVTTGGEVRTEAFF. The CDR3 region has the DNA TGTGCCAGCAGCTTTAGCGTAACGACAGGGGGCGAAGTACGCACTGAAGCTTTCTTT. V is TRBV7-9 and J is TRBJ1-1, with 10 nucleotides matching TRBD1. Trimming at V came to 3 bases and at J to 4 bases, leaving 17 bases not matched to a gene. Germline V gives CDR1 SEHNR, CDR2 FQNEAQ (reference sequence). The CDR3 has 19 amino acids.

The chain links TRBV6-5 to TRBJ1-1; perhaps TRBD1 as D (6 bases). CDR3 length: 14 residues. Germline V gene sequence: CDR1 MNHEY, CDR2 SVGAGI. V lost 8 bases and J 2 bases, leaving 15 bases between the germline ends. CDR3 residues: CASFEWGGNTEAFF. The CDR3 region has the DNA TGTGCCAGCTTTGAATGGGGGGGCAACACTGAAGCTTTCTTT.

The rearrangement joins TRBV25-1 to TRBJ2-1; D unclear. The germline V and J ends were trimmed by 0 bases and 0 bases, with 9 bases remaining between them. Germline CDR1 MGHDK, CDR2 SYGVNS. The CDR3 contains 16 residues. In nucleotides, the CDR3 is TGTGCCAGCAGTGAATATCCAGTGAGCTCCTACAATGAGCAGTTCTTC. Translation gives CASSEYPVSSYNEQFF. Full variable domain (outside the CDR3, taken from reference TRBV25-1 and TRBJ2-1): EADIYQTPRYLVIGTGKKITLECSQTMGHDKMYWYQQDPGMELHLIHYSYGVNSTEKGDLSSESTVSRIRTEHFPLTLESARPSHTSQYLCASSEYPVSSYNEQFFGPGTRLTVL.

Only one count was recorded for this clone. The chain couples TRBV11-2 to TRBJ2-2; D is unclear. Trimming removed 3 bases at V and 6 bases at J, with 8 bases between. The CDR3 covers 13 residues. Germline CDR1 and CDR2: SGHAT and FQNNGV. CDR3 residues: CASSFVTAGELFF. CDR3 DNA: TGTGCCAGCAGCTTCGTGACCGCCGGGGAGCTGTTTTTT.

The CDR3: CASSGSGASVYEQYF. CDR3 sequence (DNA): TGTGCCAGCAGTGGATCGGGGGCCAGCGTCTACGAGCAGTACTTC. The chain employs TRBV25-1 and TRBJ2-7; D may correspond to TRBD1 or TRBD2 (6 bases each). Looked up from germline, CDR1 is MGHDK and CDR2 is SYGVNS. The CDR3 consists of 15 residues. The germline V and J ends were trimmed by 4 bases and 3 bases, with 16 bases remaining between them.

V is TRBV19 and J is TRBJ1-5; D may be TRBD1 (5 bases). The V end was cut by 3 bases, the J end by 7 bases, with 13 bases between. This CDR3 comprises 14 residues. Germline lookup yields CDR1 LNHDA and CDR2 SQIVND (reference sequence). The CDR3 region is CASSMGEANQPQHF. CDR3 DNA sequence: TGTGCCAGTAGTATGGGGGAGGCGAACCAGCCCCAGCATTTT.

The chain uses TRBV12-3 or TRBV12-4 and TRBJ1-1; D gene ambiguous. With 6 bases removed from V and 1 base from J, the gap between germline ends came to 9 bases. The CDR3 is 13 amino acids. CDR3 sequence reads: CASRDGGNTEAFF. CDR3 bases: TGTGCCAGCAGGGACGGCGGGAACACTGAAGCTTTCTTT.

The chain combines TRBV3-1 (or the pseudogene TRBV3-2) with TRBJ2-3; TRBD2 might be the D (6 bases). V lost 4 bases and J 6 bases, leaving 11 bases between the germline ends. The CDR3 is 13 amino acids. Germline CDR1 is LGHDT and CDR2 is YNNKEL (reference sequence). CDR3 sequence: CASSPPTSDTQYF. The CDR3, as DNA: TGTGCCAGCAGCCCCCCGACTAGTGATACGCAGTATTTT.

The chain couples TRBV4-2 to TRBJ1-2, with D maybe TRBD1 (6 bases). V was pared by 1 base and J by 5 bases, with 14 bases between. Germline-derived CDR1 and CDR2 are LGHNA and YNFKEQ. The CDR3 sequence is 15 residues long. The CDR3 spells CASSQGRDQGYGYTF. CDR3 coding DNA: TGTGCCAGCAGCCAAGGCCGGGATCAGGGGTATGGCTACACCTTC.

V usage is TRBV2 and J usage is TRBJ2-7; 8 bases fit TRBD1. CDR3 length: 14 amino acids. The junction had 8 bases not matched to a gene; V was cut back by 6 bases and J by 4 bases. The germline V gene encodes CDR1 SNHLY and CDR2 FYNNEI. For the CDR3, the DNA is TGTGCCAGCAGCCCGGCACAGGGGGGTTACGAGCAGTACTTC. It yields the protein CASSPAQGGYEQYF.

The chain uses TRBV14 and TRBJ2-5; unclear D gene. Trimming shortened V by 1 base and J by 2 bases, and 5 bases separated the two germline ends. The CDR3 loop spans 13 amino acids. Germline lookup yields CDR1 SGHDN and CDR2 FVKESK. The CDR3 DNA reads TGTGCCAGCAGCCAAGGACATCAAGAGACCCAGTACTTC. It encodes CASSQGHQETQYF.

The CDR3 is CASSPGTSGGHYQETQYF. The CDR3, as DNA: TGTGCCAGCAGCCCCGGGACTAGCGGGGGCCATTACCAAGAGACCCAGTACTTC. V gene TRBV7-6 combines with J gene TRBJ2-5, with TRBD2 identical over 14 bases. This CDR3 has 18 residues. Trimming took 5 bases from V and 0 from J; bases not matched to a gene: 8. Germline V gene lookup returns CDR1 SGHVS and CDR2 FNYEAQ. The full variable domain, completed using reference TRBV7-6 and TRBJ2-5, is GAGVSQSPRYKVTKRGQDVALRCDPISGHVSLYWYRQALGQGPEFLTYFNYEAQQDKSGLPNDRFSAERPEGSISTLTIQRTEQRDSAMYRCASSPGTSGGHYQETQYFGPGTRLLVL.

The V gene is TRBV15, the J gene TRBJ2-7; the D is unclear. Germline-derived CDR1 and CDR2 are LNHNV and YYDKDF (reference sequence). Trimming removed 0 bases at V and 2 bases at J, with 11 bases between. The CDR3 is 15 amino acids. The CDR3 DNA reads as TGTGCCACCAGCAGAGATCTACTCTCAACCTACGAGCAGTACTTC. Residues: CATSRDLLSTYEQYF.

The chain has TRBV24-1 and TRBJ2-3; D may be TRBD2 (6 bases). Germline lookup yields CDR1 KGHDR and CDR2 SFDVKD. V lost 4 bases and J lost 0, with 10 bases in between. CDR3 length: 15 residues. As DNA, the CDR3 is TGTGCCACCAGTGACAACGGGAGAAGCACAGATACGCAGTATTTT. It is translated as CATSDNGRSTDTQYF.

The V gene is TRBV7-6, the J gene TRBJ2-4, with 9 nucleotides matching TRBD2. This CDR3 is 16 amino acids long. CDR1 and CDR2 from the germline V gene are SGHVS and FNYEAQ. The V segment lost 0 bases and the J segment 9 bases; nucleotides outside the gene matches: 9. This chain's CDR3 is CASSLAYAGGQSIQYF. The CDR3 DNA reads TGTGCCAGCAGCTTAGCTTACGCGGGGGGGCAGAGCATTCAGTACTTC.

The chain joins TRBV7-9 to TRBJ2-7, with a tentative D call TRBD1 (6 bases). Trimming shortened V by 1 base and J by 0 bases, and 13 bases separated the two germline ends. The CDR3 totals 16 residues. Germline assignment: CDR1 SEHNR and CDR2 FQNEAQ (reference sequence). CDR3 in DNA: TGTGCCAGCAGCTTAGTCTCAGGGGTCCCCTCCTACGAGCAGTACTTC. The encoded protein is CASSLVSGVPSYEQYF. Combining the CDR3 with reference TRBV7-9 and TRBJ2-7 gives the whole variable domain DTGVSQNPRHKITKRGQNVTFRCDPISEHNRLYWYRQTLGQGPEFLTYFQNEAQLEKSRLLSDRFSAERPKGSFSTLEIQRTEQGDSAMYLCASSLVSGVPSYEQYFGPGTRLTVT.

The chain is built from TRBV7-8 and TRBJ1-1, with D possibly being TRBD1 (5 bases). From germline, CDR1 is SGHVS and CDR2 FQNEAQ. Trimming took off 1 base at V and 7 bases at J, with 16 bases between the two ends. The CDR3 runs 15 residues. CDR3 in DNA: TGTGCCAGCAGCTTAGACGGTCAGGGAACGGGTGAAGCTTTCTTT. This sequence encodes CASSLDGQGTGEAFF.

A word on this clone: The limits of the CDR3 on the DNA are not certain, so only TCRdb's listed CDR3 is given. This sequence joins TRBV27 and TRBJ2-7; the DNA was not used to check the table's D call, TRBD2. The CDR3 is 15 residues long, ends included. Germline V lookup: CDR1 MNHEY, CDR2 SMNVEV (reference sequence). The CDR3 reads CASSTSWGEIKEQYF.